This TCR beta chain came from a study of cytomegalovirus exposure and HLA in healthy donors (dated by TCRdb to the late 2010s). Regarding the research as a whole: According to an earlier analysis of a few hundred of the donors, about 170 million T cells yielded 90 million to 130 million unique TCR beta sequences and about 300 Gb of sequence data. About 330 gigabases of sequencing data and about 92 million unique TCR sequences made up an early release that covered approximately 620 HLA-typed donors. Of the roughly 400 genotyped donors, 65% to 90% were placed in the genetic ancestry cluster associated with self-reported Caucasian donors. The study aimed to test whether cataloging public T cell receptors could reveal signatures of past pathogen exposure. The study profiled the T cell repertoires of about 640 subjects by immunosequencing and related them to cytomegalovirus serostatus. In addition to the first cohort of about 650 subjects, a separate validation cohort of 130 or so different subjects was used. High-throughput TCR immunosequencing, statistical association of individual TCRs with disease status, and machine learning were combined to predict cytomegalovirus infection status. A later analysis re-examined previously published TCR beta repertoires from 610 or so donors and added high-resolution HLA genotyping to investigate patterns of TCR occurrence. Rather than using new phenotypic data, the later analysis identified candidate immune exposures from TCR beta sequences and from how often those sequences occurred across donors. In an earlier analysis of over 550 of the donors, high-throughput TCR beta sequencing was used to judge whether each TCR beta V gene segment behaved as functional or pseudogenic. Donor age, sex, ethnicity and CMV serostatus were compiled alongside the repertoire data. Genome-wide SNP genotypes for about 65% of the roughly 670 donors were used in a later genetic analysis, which treated that subset as a discovery cohort. All discovery cohort repertoires had been generated using a single sequencing platform. Class I and class II HLA loci were covered by the typing at four-digit resolution. The number of typed donors differed by locus: about 620-640 for A, B, C, DRB1 and DQB1; 522 for DQA1; approximately 600 for DPA1; and some 450 for DPB1. Five DR-DQ haplotypes were handled as single units for association and clustering, since linkage in the cohort was strong. Across 398 genotyped donors of the cohort, an average of about 250,000 unique TCR beta nucleotide sequences per donor were sequenced, and around 20% of those sequences were non-productive.

Concerning this clone itself: There is no known antigen for this receptor. No base quality information exists; no much larger clone differs at one position.

After removal of 5 bases from V and 4 bases from J, the junction retains 8 bases not matched to a gene. The germline V gene yields ENHRY for CDR1 and SYGVKD for CDR2. Measured from the cysteine to the phenylalanine, the CDR3 is 15 residues long. Only the CDR3 part of the read is kept: 45 bases, read in frame from the first base. The cohort was made up of around 720 healthy bone marrow donors. All cohort members were sampled while nominally healthy, although unrecorded immune exposures were likely present. The donor was CMV seronegative and belonged to the group of approximately 320 seronegative cohort members. A peripheral blood sample was provided by each donor, and peripheral blood mononuclear cells were used for TCR beta sequencing. The Qiagen DNeasy Blood Extraction Kit was used to extract genomic DNA from the blood cell samples. On the study overall, not on this receptor specifically: According to a later genetic analysis, donors in an Asian-associated ancestry cluster had fewer N-insertions in productive TCRs than the approximately 630-donor mean. In a later genetic analysis, a missense DCLRE1C variant was associated with V-gene and J-gene trimming of TCR beta chains, and the association was replicated in an independent cohort. The sequencing pipeline was judged likely to have produced a cluster of highly shared sequence variants as a technical artifact. Three of the identified cytomegalovirus-associated TCR beta chains were confirmed in vitro to be specific for cytomegalovirus antigens. The classifier was reported to diagnose cytomegalovirus status with high specificity and sensitivity in both the original cohort and the validation cohort. Correlated functional status among segregating V segments might reflect linkage disequilibrium, but an unknown experimental factor could not be ruled out. In a later analysis, TCR association rates were found to vary across HLA loci, with the most associated TCRs seen for DRB1 alleles and the fewest for HLA-C alleles. The study gave a list of more than 150 TCR beta chains associated with cytomegalovirus. According to a later analysis, parvovirus B19, influenza, CMV and Epstein-Barr virus appeared linked to several top co-occurrence clusters. A later analysis associated 16,951 TCR beta sequences with specific HLA alleles at a false discovery rate of 0.05. Immune exposure information for the cohort was limited to CMV serostatus. In this cohort, only TCR beta chains were sequenced, and detectable features were limited by the absence of alpha or paired-chain data. Because counts were too low, 15 or so rarely observed V segments, including chromosome 9 orphons, were excluded from the earlier analysis of a few hundred of the donors. Roughly uniform sequencing depth across donors was assumed in presence/absence analyses, although this assumption may not hold. Because some donors lacked HLA typing at each locus, the association tests relied only on the typed subset. The 87-base-pair reads could not distinguish some IMGT-functional V segments, including TRBV6-2 and TRBV6-3, so those segments were excluded. When HLA alleles, especially DR and DQ, strongly co-occurred, attributing TCR associations to individual alleles was difficult. An earlier analysis of some 590 of the donors showed that most TCR beta V segments appeared in productive rearrangements either about 87% or about 30% of the time, which broadly matched IMGT annotations. While some public TCRs were present in many individuals, most TCR sequences turned up only very rarely across donors. Most CMV-associated TCR beta chains appeared to be HLA-restricted in a later analysis, and the HLA associations seemed to be driven largely by CMV exposure. The authors suggested that the approach could potentially be extended to other disease states and immunological phenotypes. A further reported finding was that TCR beta sequences accurately predicted the HLA-A and HLA-B alleles for most subjects in the first cohort. Compared with equally common non-associated chains, HLA-associated TCR beta chains in a later analysis were more clonally expanded and had lower generation probabilities.

Library preparation employed the immunoSEQ multiplex PCR assay. For the multiplex PCR, a mixture combining 60 forward primers for TCR Vbeta segments and 13 reverse primers for TCR Jbeta segments was used. Amplification of the CDR3 region of rearranged TCR beta genes was performed with a multiplex PCR assay on genomic DNA. The amplified TCR beta libraries were sequenced on the Illumina HiSeq System as 87-base-pair reads. As for the authors' bioinformatics: A later analysis tallied around 87 million unique TCR beta chains across the 666 repertoires, and about 12 million of those chains were shared by two or more donors. Raw reads were error-corrected and collapsed into unique sequences by a nearest-neighbor algorithm in which closely related sequences were merged to remove PCR and sequencing errors. CDR3 sequences were aligned to IMGT reference sequences to assign V, D and J gene segments. For a sequence to be retained, a match of at least six nucleotides was required to both a V gene segment and a J gene segment. Rearrangements were called productive when the CDR3 lacked stop codons and stayed in frame with V and J; all others were non-productive. Following IMGT convention, CDR3 was defined as the stretch from the second conserved V-encoded cysteine to the conserved J-encoded phenylalanine. The earlier analysis of 500 to 600 of the donors excluded sequences that lacked an unambiguous match to a single V gene segment. In an earlier analysis of a few hundred of the donors, a V segment was called functional when productive rearrangements were above 56.7%, and segregating when the standard deviation between donors exceeded 5%. To diagnose cytomegalovirus status from the catalog of TCR beta chain sequences, a statistical classification framework was built. In a later analysis, TCR nucleotide sequences were compared against IMGT/GENE-DB human TR gene sequences so that V and J genes could be assigned. In a later analysis, CDR3 sequences and most-parsimonious VDJ recombination scenarios were assigned using the TCRdist pipeline. A later analysis defined each TCR beta chain by its CDR3 amino acid sequence plus V-gene family, and excluded reads lacking a unique V-gene family. In a later analysis, 550 to 650 highly shared, low-generation-probability nucleotide sequences were removed to address suspected cross-contamination and a sequencing artifact. For each public chain, a later analysis derived a clonal expansion index from normalized ranks of inferred template counts within each repertoire. In a later analysis, generation probabilities were computed using a VDJ recombination model fitted to out-of-frame rearrangements, and the results were checked against IGoR. In a later analysis, hypergeometric tests were used to score TCR-TCR, TCR-HLA and TCR-CMV co-occurrence, with a repertoire-size bias correction applied to TCR pairs. In a later analysis, false discovery rates were estimated by permuting HLA or CMV assignments 20 times. In a later analysis, co-occurring TCRs were grouped using DBSCAN, and TCRdist sequence similarity was added for clustering within HLA-allele-positive subsets. Co-occurrence clustering excluded repertoires with fewer than 30,000 or more than 120,000 public chains, plus five with anomalous nucleotide sharing. Sourced from immuneACCESS, this table was stored by TCRdb with only in-frame sequences that have V and J called. A share of the clones is absent; for the studies checked, an unresolved V gene accounts for under half, and the remainder has no known explanation. V, J and clone size were drawn from that table, and D and trimming were deduced from the DNA. In all, the sample holds 80,000 to 95,000 clones, and roughly 63% of those were seen once. 6.3% of the sample belongs to the ten largest clones.

The origin of this receptor is a woman aged 30 to 39 in good health and CMV-seronegative. Recombination joined TRBV10-3 with TRBJ1-2; TRBD1 agrees with 9 junctional bases. Sequenced input: PBMCs. The DNA sequence reads TGTGCCATCAGTCCGGGACAGGGCTATTCCTATGGCTACACCTTC. The resulting protein is CAISPGQGYSYGYTF.